Included here is one T cell receptor (beta chain) sequence, with context. TCR beta VDJ and CDR3 profiling used genomic DNA as template. In TCRdb, the reads were re-called with MiXCR into one record per CDR3 protein. The sample contains around 190,000 distinct CDR3 sequences, around half of which appear only once. This sample is part of a study of CD8+CD57+ T cells in acquired aplastic anemia. V was clipped by 5 bases and J by 4 bases, with 20 bases between them. The V gene's germline CDR1 is DFQATT and CDR2 SNEGSKA (reference sequence). The CDR3 spans 15 residues. The sequence came from a human donor in good health, serving as a control. V gene TRBV20-1 combines with J gene TRBJ1-1; possibly TRBD1 for D (5 bases). Sequencing used sorted CD4+, CD8+, or CD8+CD57+ T cells (not recorded which) from PBMCs. For the CDR3, the DNA is TGCAGTGCTGCCGGGGTGGGGGGACGGGGCACTGAAGCTTTCTTT. Its translation is CSAAGVGGRGTEAFF.